The clone carrying this T cell receptor beta chain was recorded many times. As yet, its antigen is unknown. This entry is derived from a study of T-cell reconstitution after alpha-beta-depleted transplantation in children. The study, taken as a whole, reports: Among T cells one year after transplant, newly produced cells accounted for most counts and diversity. Certain patients had high TCRbeta diversity at day 60, and it came from recipient T cells and thymic progenitors that survived. Several hundred expanded graft clones reportedly supplied alpha-beta T cells about two months after transplant.

Unique molecular identifiers were built into the TCRbeta library. TCRdb recomputed calls from the PCR reads with MiXCR, one row per CDR3 protein. The table records fewer than 350,000 distinct CDR3 sequences, 10% of them present only once. This TCR derives from a boy under two years old with acute myeloid leukemia, due to receive a stem cell transplant. This material consisted of PBMCs, taken before TCRalphabeta/CD19-depleted stem cell transplant.

Here the CDR3 DNA reads TGTGCCAGCAGCCTATCCGGGACAGGGGGATCACCCCTCCACTTT. Residues: CASSLSGTGGSPLHF. The rearrangement uses TRBV3-1 and TRBJ1-6, with TRBD1 matching 11 bases. The germline V gene encodes CDR1 LGHDT and CDR2 YNNKEL (reference sequence). The trim removed 4 bases at V and 10 bases at J, leaving 6 bases unmatched. This CDR3 region has 15 residues.